The text below deals with one TCR beta chain. The antigen remains unidentified. Assay: immunoSEQ multiplex PCR; the TCRdb copy retains only in-frame clones and omits some. The sample has about 22,000 clones, about 67% seen once. This entry belongs to a study of cytotoxic CD8 clonotypes in ibrutinib-treated CLL. As for the study in general: Of a cohort that held some eleven relapsed/refractory and 15 treatment-naive patients, about 18 were IGHV unmutated. By median roughly 68 months, roughly twelve had progressed and approximately 15 stayed remitted; responses had been 2 complete and about 25 partial. General study findings and limits: The study found baseline clonality above age-matched healthy donors, tracking circulating CD8+ T-cell counts. Baseline levels were approached again at progression, after clonality had risen at ibrutinib response.

This sequence was found in a human donor with chronic lymphocytic leukemia. The sample consisted of PBMCs, taken after 12 months of ibrutinib treatment.

CDR3 nucleotide sequence: TGTGCCAGCAGCCGTAGTTCTCCCTACGAGCAGTACTTC. This encodes CASSRSSPYEQYF. The chain employs TRBV7-2 and TRBJ2-7; D is unclear. This CDR3 comprises 13 residues. V lost 5 bases, J lost 2 bases, and 10 bases lay in between. Germline lookup yields CDR1 SGHTA and CDR2 FQGNSA.